This TCR beta chain originates from a study of T cell responses to AZD1222 COVID-19 vaccine. Study-wide results and caveats: A mostly white British donor set with more females was recruited, and clonal diversity was possibly underestimated. Repertoires in all cases were sampled only once the peak T cell response had passed.

Sequencing was performed with immunoSEQ multiplex PCR; in TCRdb, only in-frame clones are kept and a portion is missing. This sample has over 130,000 clones, with around nine tenths found just once. Note on this clone: Antigen unknown.

V lost 5 bases, J lost 4 bases, and 17 bases lay in between. CDR1 MDHEN and CDR2 SYDVKM come from the germline V gene. This CDR3 has 15 amino acids. The V gene is TRBV28, the J gene TRBJ2-5, with D tentatively TRBD1 (5 bases). This TCR was recovered from an adult in good health. The input for sequencing was peripheral blood, taken on day 0 of AZD1222 vaccination. CDR3 protein: CASSPPAGNGETQYF. The CDR3 nucleotides are TGTGCCAGCAGTCCCCCCGCAGGGAACGGAGAGACCCAGTACTTC.